This TCR beta chain was documented in a study of blood T cells in healthy people across ages. The authors ran a second PCR of about 6 to 12 cycles using a sample-barcoded 5' primer and a J-beta primer mix. Every single cDNA molecule received a tag from a template-switch adaptor with 12 random nucleotides. TCRdb re-called the 5' RACE reads through MiXCR, storing one row per CDR3 protein. The top ten clones hold just over 4% of a sample with over a million distinct CDR3 sequences, roughly 43% of them seen once. The CDR3 sequence is 15 residues long. Germline V gives CDR1 SQVTM, CDR2 ANQGSEA. The donors, healthy Caucasians from Russia, were aged roughly 6 to 90. Isolation of PBMCs gave at least 6.5 million cells per sample.

The gene calls are TRBV29-1 and TRBJ2-1; perhaps D is TRBD1 or TRBD2 (6 bases each). The end of the DNA aligns better with TRBJ2-7, so the J call may be wrong. This TCR was recovered from a woman between 18 and 29 years old in good health. Sequencing was done on a sample of blood. DNA for the CDR3: TGCAGCGGACGACGGGGGCAGAGCTCCTACAATGAGCAGTACTTC. It translates to CSGRRGQSSYNEQYF.